This T cell receptor beta chain was profiled in a study of T cells after yellow fever vaccination. Turning to the study itself: Those fractions that held only low numbers of cells were prepared using the SMART-Seq v4 Ultra Low Input RNA kit. Findings and limits, study-wide: Clones from primary vaccination mostly reappeared after the booster (96% CD4, about 85% CD8). Contaminating bulk clonotypes could be abundant in FACS-sorted repertoires.

About this clonotype: Its antigen is as yet unknown.

The TCR cDNA carried a universal primer site and UMIs from 5'RACE template switching. TCRdb re-called the 5' RACE reads through MiXCR, storing one row per CDR3 protein. The repertoire consists of some 560,000 distinct CDR3 sequences, with approximately 16% occurring once and the leading ten covering approximately 15%. The V and J ends lost 4 bases and 0 bases respectively, with 19 bases between them. Germline loops: CDR1 SGHRS, CDR2 YFSETQ. The CDR3 sequence is 17 residues long. The J gene is TRBJ1-2, the V gene TRBV5-1; TRBD1 might be the D (5 bases). This receptor was identified in a man between 18 and 29 years old who received the YFV17D yellow fever vaccine. The sequenced sample was PBMCs, obtained 5 to 6 days after the first yellow fever vaccination. The CDR3 region has the DNA TGCGCCAGCAGCCCACCGCCCGGGCAGGGTGCTAACTATGGCTACACCTTC. Translated, it gives CASSPPPGQGANYGYTF. Variable domain in full (rest from reference TRBV5-1 and TRBJ1-2): KAGVTQTPRYLIKTRGQQVTLSCSPISGHRSVSWYQQTPGQGLQFLFEYFSETQRNKGNFPGRFSGRQFSNSRSEMNVSTLELGDSALYLCASSPPPGQGANYGYTFGSGTRLTVV.